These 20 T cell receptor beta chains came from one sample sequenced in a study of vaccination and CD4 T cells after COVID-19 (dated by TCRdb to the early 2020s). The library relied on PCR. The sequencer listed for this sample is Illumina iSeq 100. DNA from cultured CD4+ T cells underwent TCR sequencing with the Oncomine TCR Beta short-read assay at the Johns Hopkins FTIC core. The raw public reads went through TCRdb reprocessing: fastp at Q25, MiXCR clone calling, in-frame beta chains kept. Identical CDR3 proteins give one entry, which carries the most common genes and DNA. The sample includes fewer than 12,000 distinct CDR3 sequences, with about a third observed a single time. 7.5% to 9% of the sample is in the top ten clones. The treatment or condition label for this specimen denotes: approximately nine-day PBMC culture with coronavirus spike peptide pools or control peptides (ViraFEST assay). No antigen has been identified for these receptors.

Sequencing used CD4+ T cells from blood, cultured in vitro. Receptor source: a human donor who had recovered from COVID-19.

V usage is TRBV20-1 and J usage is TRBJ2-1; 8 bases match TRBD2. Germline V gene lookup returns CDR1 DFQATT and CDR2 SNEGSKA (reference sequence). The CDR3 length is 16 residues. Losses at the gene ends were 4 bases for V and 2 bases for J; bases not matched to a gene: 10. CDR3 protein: CSATGVGRGTYNEQFF. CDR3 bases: TGCAGTGCTACCGGGGTCGGGAGGGGAACCTACAATGAGCAGTTCTTC.

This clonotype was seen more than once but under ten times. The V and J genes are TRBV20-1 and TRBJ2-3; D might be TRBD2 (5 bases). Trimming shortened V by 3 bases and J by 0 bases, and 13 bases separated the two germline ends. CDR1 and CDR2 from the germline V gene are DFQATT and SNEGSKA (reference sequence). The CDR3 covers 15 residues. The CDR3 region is CSASYRGTSTDTQYF. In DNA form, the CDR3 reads TGCAGTGCTAGTTACCGGGGAACTAGCACAGATACGCAGTATTTT.

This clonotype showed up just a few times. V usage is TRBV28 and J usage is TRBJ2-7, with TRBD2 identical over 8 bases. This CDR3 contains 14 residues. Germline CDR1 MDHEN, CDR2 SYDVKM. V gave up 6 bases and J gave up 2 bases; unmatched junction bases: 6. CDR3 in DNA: TGTGCCAGCAGCCGTAGCGGGGTGACCTACGAGCAGTACTTC. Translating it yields CASSRSGVTYEQYF.

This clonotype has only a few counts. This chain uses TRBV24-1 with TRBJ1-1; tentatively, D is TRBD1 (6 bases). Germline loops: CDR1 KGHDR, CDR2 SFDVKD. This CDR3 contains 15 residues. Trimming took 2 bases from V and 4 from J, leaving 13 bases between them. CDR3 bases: TGTGCCACCAGTGATTCCCATCAGGGGTCCACTGAAGCTTTCTTT. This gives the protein CATSDSHQGSTEAFF.

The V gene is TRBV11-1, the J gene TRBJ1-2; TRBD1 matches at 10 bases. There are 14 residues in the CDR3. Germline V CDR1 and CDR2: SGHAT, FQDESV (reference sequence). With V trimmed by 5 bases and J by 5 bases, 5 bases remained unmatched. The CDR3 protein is CASSLTGQGYGYTF. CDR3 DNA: TGTGCCAGCAGCCTCACGGGACAGGGGTATGGCTACACCTTC.

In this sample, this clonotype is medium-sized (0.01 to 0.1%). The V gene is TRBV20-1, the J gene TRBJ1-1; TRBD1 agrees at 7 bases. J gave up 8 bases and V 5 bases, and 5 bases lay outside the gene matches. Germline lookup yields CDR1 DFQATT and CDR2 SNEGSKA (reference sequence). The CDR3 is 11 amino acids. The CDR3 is CSAEQGNEAFF. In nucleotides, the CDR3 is TGCAGTGCTGAACAGGGGAACGAAGCTTTCTTT.

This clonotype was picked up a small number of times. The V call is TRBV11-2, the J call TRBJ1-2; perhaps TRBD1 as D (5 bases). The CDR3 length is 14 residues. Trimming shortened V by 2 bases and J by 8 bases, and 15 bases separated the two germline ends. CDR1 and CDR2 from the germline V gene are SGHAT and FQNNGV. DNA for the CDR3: TGTGCCAGCAGCTTACCCCCCGGGGCGAAGGGCTACACCTTC. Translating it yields CASSLPPGAKGYTF.

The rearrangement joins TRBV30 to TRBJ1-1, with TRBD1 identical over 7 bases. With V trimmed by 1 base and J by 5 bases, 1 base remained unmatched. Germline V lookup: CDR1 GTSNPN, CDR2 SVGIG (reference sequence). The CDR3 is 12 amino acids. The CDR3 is CAWSAGGTEAFF. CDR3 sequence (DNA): TGTGCCTGGAGTGCAGGGGGAACTGAAGCTTTCTTT.

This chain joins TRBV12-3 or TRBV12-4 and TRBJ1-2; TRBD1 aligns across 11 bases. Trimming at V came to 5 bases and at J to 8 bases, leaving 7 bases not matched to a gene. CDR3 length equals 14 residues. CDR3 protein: CASSRGTGGRGYTF. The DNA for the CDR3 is TGTGCCAGCAGTAGGGGGACAGGGGGTCGGGGCTACACCTTC.

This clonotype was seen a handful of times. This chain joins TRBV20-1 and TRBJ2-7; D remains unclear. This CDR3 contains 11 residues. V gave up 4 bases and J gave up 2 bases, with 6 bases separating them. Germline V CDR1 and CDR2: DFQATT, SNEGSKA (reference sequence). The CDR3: CSAKRPYEQYF. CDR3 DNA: TGCAGTGCTAAGAGGCCCTACGAGCAGTACTTC.

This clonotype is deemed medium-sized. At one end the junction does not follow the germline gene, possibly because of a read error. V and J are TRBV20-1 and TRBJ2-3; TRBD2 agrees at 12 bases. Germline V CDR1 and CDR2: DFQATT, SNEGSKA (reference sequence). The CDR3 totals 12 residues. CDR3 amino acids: CSTSGRWDTQYF. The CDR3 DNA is TGCAGTACTAGCGGGAGGTGGGATACGCAGTATTTT.

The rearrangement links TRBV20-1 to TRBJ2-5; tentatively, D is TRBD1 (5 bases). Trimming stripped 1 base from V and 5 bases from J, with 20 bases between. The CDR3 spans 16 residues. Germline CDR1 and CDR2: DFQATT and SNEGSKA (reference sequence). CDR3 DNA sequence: TGCAGTGCTAGAGTCCCAGGATCTAGGGGTGGGGAGACCCAGTACTTC. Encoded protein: CSARVPGSRGGETQYF.

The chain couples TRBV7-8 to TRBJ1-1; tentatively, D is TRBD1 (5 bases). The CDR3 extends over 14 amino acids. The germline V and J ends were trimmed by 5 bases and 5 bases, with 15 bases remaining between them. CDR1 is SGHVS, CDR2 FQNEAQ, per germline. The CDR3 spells CASSPVSGRTEAFF. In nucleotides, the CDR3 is TGTGCCAGCAGCCCCGTGTCAGGGCGGACTGAAGCTTTCTTT.

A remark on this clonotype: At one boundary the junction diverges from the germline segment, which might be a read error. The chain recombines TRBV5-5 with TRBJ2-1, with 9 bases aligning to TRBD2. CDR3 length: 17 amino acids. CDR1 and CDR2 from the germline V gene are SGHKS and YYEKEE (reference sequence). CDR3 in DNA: TGCGCCAGCAGCCACCTCGCGGGGGGGAGGTCCTACAATGAGCAGTTCTTC. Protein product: CASSHLAGGRSYNEQFF. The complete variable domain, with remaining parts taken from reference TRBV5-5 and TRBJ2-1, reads DAGVTQSPTHLIKTRGQQVTLRCSPISGHKSVSWYQQVLGQGPQFIFQYYEKEERGRGNFPDRFSARQFPNYSSELNVNALLLGDSALYLCASSHLAGGRSYNEQFFGPGTRLTVL.

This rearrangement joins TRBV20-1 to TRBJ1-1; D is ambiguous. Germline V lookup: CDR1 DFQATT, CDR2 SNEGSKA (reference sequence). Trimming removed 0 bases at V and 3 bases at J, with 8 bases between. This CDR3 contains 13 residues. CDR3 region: CSARDLTHTEAFF. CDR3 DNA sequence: TGCAGTGCTAGAGATTTAACCCACACTGAAGCTTTCTTT.

The chain's CDR3 is CASSYRPVGGTRELFF. DNA for the CDR3: TGTGCCAGCAGTTACAGGCCCGTCGGGGGGACCAGGGAGCTGTTTTTT. This chain links TRBV6-5 with TRBJ2-2; 7 nucleotides line up with TRBD2. There are 16 residues in the CDR3. In germline, CDR1 is MNHEY, CDR2 SVGAGI. With V trimmed by 2 bases and J by 9 bases, 12 bases remained unmatched.

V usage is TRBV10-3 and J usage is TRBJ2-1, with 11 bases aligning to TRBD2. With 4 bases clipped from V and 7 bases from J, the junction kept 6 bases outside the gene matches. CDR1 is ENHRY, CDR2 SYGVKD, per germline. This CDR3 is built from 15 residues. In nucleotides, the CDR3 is TGTGCCATCAGTGGGGATAGCGGGGGGGTGAATGAGCAGTTCTTC. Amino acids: CAISGDSGGVNEQFF.

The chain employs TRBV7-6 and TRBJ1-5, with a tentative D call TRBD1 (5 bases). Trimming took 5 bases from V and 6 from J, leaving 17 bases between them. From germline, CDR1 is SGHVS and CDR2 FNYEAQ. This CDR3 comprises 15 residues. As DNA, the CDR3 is TGTGCCAGCAGCCGGGACTCCAGCAAGGGTCAGCCCCAGCATTTT. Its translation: CASSRDSSKGQPQHF.

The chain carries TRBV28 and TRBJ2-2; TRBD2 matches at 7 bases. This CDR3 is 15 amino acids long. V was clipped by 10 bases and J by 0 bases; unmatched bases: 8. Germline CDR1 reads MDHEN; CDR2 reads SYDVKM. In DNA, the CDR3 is TGTGCCATCCGACCGGCGGGGGCGAACACCGGGGAGCTGTTTTTT. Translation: CAIRPAGANTGELFF.

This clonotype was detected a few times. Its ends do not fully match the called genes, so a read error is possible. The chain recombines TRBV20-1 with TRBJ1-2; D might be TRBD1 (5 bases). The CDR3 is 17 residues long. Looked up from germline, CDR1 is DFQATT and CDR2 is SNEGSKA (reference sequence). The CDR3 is CSAREGILITSNYGYTF. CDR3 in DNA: TGCAGTGCGAGAGAGGGGATATTGATCACATCTAACTATGGCTACACCTTC.